The rows below give T cell receptor beta chains drawn from one sample of a study of T cell responses to AZD1222 COVID-19 vaccine. This table comes from immunoSEQ multiplex PCR, and its TCRdb copy is limited to in-frame clones, with some not included. The sample yields 130,000 or so clones, 70% to 90% seen once. Here the sequenced sample was peripheral blood, taken on day 0 of AZD1222 vaccination. The receptors were gathered from an adult in good health. Each CDR3 is given with its conserved first and last residue. A D gene is named only where the DNA matches it firmly. Only part of the rows carry a size: once, few, many, or a class if the clone is expanded.

clone size	D gene	V gene	J gene	CDR3 protein	CDR3 DNA
-	-	TRBV28	TRBJ1-3	CASSLEALQRSGNTIYF	TGTGCCAGCAGTTTAGAGGCGTTGCAGCGGTCTGGAAACACCATATATTTT
-	-	TRBV7-2	TRBJ1-2	CASSSQGRQINYGYTF	TGTGCCAGCAGCTCCCAAGGCAGACAAATTAACTATGGCTACACCTTC
-	-	TRBV5-1	TRBJ2-7	CASSLDHEQYF	TGCGCCAGCAGCTTGGATCACGAGCAGTACTTC
-	-	TRBV19	TRBJ1-5	CASSNHLAPQHF	TGTGCCAGTAGCAACCACCTCGCCCCCCAGCATTTT
-	TRBD1	TRBV27	TRBJ1-2	CASSSPWTGNYGYTF	TGTGCCAGCAGTTCACCATGGACAGGGAACTATGGCTACACCTTC
once	-	TRBV9	TRBJ2-2	CASSVGGPHTGELFF	TGTGCCAGCAGCGTAGGGGGACCGCACACCGGGGAGCTGTTTTTT
-	-	TRBV25-1	TRBJ2-1	CASSEFRGGSSYNEQFF	TGTGCCAGCAGTGAATTCAGGGGCGGGAGCTCCTACAATGAGCAGTTCTTC
few	-	TRBV5-1	TRBJ2-3	CADRWDPNTDTQYF	TGCGCCGACCGTTGGGACCCGAACACAGATACGCAGTATTTT
-	-	TRBV28	TRBJ1-5	CASTVQGPQPQHF	TGTGCCAGCACCGTACAGGGCCCTCAGCCCCAGCATTTT
-	-	TRBV10-1	TRBJ1-1	CASSEGPTEAFF	TGCGCCAGCAGTGAGGGCCCCACTGAAGCTTTCTTT
few	-	TRBV6-6	TRBJ1-2	CASSSSGNEVGYTF	TGTGCCAGCAGTTCCTCGGGGAACGAGGTGGGCTACACCTTC
-	-	TRBV6-4	TRBJ1-6	CASSENYDSPLHF	TGTGCCAGCAGTGAGAATTATGATTCACCCCTCCACTTT
few	TRBD1	TRBV27	TRBJ2-5	CASRPRDRETQYF	TGTGCCAGCAGACCTCGGGACAGAGAGACCCAGTACTTC
-	TRBD1	TRBV19	TRBJ1-1	CASRLTGPNTEAFF	TGTGCCAGTAGATTGACAGGGCCGAACACTGAAGCTTTCTTT
few	-	TRBV2	TRBJ2-5	CASSDHSQETQYF	TGTGCCAGCAGTGACCATTCCCAAGAGACCCAGTACTTC
-	-	TRBV5-1	TRBJ1-1	CASSGPGGLNTEAFF	TGCGCCAGCAGCGGCCCCGGAGGTTTGAACACTGAAGCTTTCTTT
-	-	TRBV15	TRBJ1-1	CATSRSQTEVNTEAFF	TGTGCCACCAGCAGATCTCAGACAGAGGTGAACACTGAAGCTTTCTTT
once	-	TRBV10-3	TRBJ2-3	CAISGSGSGTDTQYF	TGTGCCATCAGTGGGTCGGGAAGCGGCACAGATACGCAGTATTTT
-	-	TRBV28	TRBJ1-2	CATRDWNYGYTF	TGTGCCACAAGGGACTGGAACTATGGCTACACCTTC
-	-	TRBV10-1	TRBJ2-3	CASSGTHTQYF	TGCGCCAGCAGTGGAACGCATACGCAGTATTTT
-	TRBD2	TRBV3-1/TRBV3-2	TRBJ2-5	CASSRRLADYQETQYF	TGTGCCAGCAGCCGAAGACTAGCGGACTACCAAGAGACCCAGTACTTC
-	-	TRBV6-5	TRBJ1-1	CASSLGPVEAFF	TGTGCCAGCAGTCTCGGGCCGGTGGAAGCTTTCTTT
-	TRBD1	TRBV18	TRBJ1-1	CASLKTGTITEAFF	TGTGCCAGCCTAAAGACAGGGACGATCACTGAAGCTTTCTTT
once	-	TRBV7-9	TRBJ2-7	CASSFSAYEQYF	TGTGCCAGCAGCTTCTCGGCCTACGAGCAGTACTTC
once	-	TRBV19	TRBJ1-2	CASSNFGNYGYTF	TGTGCCAGTAGTAATTTCGGTAACTATGGCTACACCTTC
few	-	TRBV7-2	TRBJ2-1	CASSLNYYYNEQFF	TGTGCCAGCAGCTTAAACTATTACTACAATGAGCAGTTCTTC
-	-	TRBV5-6	TRBJ1-5	CASSAIHSNQPQHF	TGTGCCAGCAGCGCAATCCATAGCAATCAGCCCCAGCATTTT
-	-	TRBV10-3	TRBJ2-7	CAISEKGGRSYEQYF	TGTGCCATCAGTGAGAAGGGGGGCCGTTCCTACGAGCAGTACTTC
once	TRBD1	TRBV7-9	TRBJ1-2	CASSLRGQGASGYTF	TGTGCCAGCAGCTTGAGGGGACAGGGGGCGAGTGGCTACACCTTC
-	-	TRBV6-2/TRBV6-3	TRBJ1-1	CASSYQNTEAFF	TGTGCCAGCAGTTACCAAAACACTGAAGCTTTCTTT
-	-	TRBV30	TRBJ1-5	CAWGTLDRPQHF	TGTGCCTGGGGTACCTTGGACCGGCCCCAGCATTTT
once	TRBD1	TRBV7-2	TRBJ1-2	CASSSTGTGGYRGDGYTF	TGTGCCAGCAGCTCGACCGGGACAGGGGGTTATCGTGGGGATGGCTACACCTTC
-	TRBD2	TRBV7-2	TRBJ2-1	CASSLGLAGVNEQFF	TGTGCCAGCAGCTTAGGGCTAGCGGGAGTCAATGAGCAGTTCTTC
-	-	TRBV4-1	TRBJ2-3	CASSHPQFPGHLREQYF	TGCGCCAGCAGCCACCCGCAGTTTCCGGGACACCTCCGCGAGCAGTATTTT
once	TRBD2	TRBV9	TRBJ2-3	CASSFSGSTDTQYF	TGTGCCAGCAGCTTTAGCGGGAGCACAGATACGCAGTATTTT
once	-	TRBV4-1	TRBJ1-5	CASSQEDSLRPQHF	TGCGCCAGCAGCCAAGAGGACAGTCTTCGGCCCCAGCATTTT
-	-	TRBV6-1	TRBJ1-2	CASSERRNANYGYTF	TGTGCCAGCAGTGAACGAAGGAATGCTAACTATGGCTACACCTTC
-	-	TRBV27	TRBJ1-2	CASRGQGQNYGYTF	TGTGCCAGCAGGGGGCAGGGACAAAACTATGGCTACACCTTC
-	-	TRBV10-1	TRBJ2-7	CASSESPGFVYEQYF	TGCGCCAGCAGTGAGTCCCCCGGGTTCGTCTACGAGCAGTACTTC
-	-	TRBV6-5	TRBJ1-1	CASSYSTDPTEAFF	TGTGCCAGCAGTTACTCGACAGATCCCACTGAAGCTTTCTTT
-	-	TRBV3-1/TRBV3-2	TRBJ2-3	CASSQEGGTPALDTQYF	TGTGCCAGCAGCCAAGAGGGCGGGACTCCAGCCTTAGATACGCAGTATTTT
-	TRBD2	TRBV18	TRBJ2-5	CASSPGTSGQETQYF	TGTGCCAGCTCACCCGGGACTAGCGGCCAAGAGACCCAGTACTTC
-	TRBD2	TRBV6-4	TRBJ2-1	CASSAGTSVGNEQFF	TGTGCCAGCAGTGCTGGGACTAGCGTTGGGAATGAGCAGTTCTTC
-	TRBD1	TRBV2	TRBJ2-3	CASQTGGGTDTQYF	TGTGCCAGCCAGACAGGGGGCGGAACAGATACGCAGTATTTT
-	-	TRBV12-3/TRBV12-4	TRBJ1-2	CASSQGQPGYTF	TGTGCCAGCAGTCAAGGACAGCCTGGCTACACCTTC
once	TRBD2	TRBV4-2	TRBJ2-5	CASSQEGTSGSNGGETQYF	TGTGCCAGCAGCCAAGAGGGGACTAGCGGGAGTAATGGGGGGGAGACCCAGTACTTC
-	TRBD1	TRBV18	TRBJ1-1	CASSSGTGGLDTEAFF	TGTGCCAGCTCATCCGGGACAGGGGGCTTGGACACTGAAGCTTTCTTT
once	-	TRBV21-1	TRBJ2-1	CASSPPPTGSYNEQFF	TGTGCCAGTAGCCCACCACCGACAGGCAGCTACAATGAGCAGTTCTTC
-	-	TRBV9	TRBJ1-5	CASSGSSNNQPQHF	TGTGCCAGCAGCGGCTCGAGCAACAATCAGCCCCAGCATTTT
-	TRBD1	TRBV7-9	TRBJ2-5	CASSPGGGGAWETQYF	TGTGCCAGCAGCCCAGGGGGCGGCGGTGCGTGGGAGACCCAGTACTTC
-	-	TRBV7-8	TRBJ1-3	CASSLATTVNTIYF	TGTGCCAGCAGCTTAGCGACGACAGTGAACACCATATATTTT
-	-	TRBV6-2/TRBV6-3	TRBJ1-6	CASSPRGAANSPLHF	TGTGCCAGCAGCCCTCGAGGGGCCGCGAATTCACCCCTCCACTTT
-	-	TRBV5-1	TRBJ2-1	CASTLGEQYNEQFF	TGCGCCAGCACCCTAGGGGAACAATACAATGAGCAGTTCTTC
many	-	TRBV7-6	TRBJ2-7	CASSRGEAPLEQYF	TGTGCCAGCAGCCGTGGGGAGGCTCCGCTCGAGCAGTACTTC
-	TRBD1	TRBV5-4	TRBJ1-2	CASSPQTGEAYGYTF	TGTGCCAGCAGCCCCCAAACAGGGGAAGCCTATGGCTACACCTTC